The entry below describes one TCR beta chain. As yet, its antigen is unknown. CDR1 LNHNV and CDR2 YYDKDF come from the germline V gene (reference sequence). V shed 5 bases and J 2 bases; nucleotides not matched to a gene: 6. The CDR3 has 14 residues. CDR3 and TCR beta VDJ profiling relied on a genomic DNA template. TCRdb redid the calling of the reads with MiXCR, one entry per CDR3 protein. This sample has tens of thousands of distinct CDR3 sequences, with roughly three quarters found just once. The sample belongs to a study of CD8+CD57+ T cells in acquired aplastic anemia. Study-wide context: CD4+ reads averaged approximately 11 million in healthy donors.

Study-wide findings and caveats: Between patients and controls, around 30 CD8+ CDR3 sequences were found in common. Between patients and controls, CD8+ Simpson's diversity did not vary significantly.

This sequence joins TRBV15 and TRBJ2-7, with TRBD1 matching 7 bases. Sequencing input: sorted CD4+, CD8+, or CD8+CD57+ T cells (not recorded which) from PBMCs. The sequence was collected from a human donor in good health, serving as a control. The CDR3: CATSERDRAYEQYF. In DNA form, the CDR3 reads TGTGCCACCAGCGAACGGGACAGAGCCTACGAGCAGTACTTC.